This T cell receptor (beta chain) came from a study of cytomegalovirus exposure and HLA in healthy donors. Study information: There were 300 to 400 genotyped donors. Of these, about 81% fell in the genetic ancestry cluster associated with self-reported Caucasian donors.

With 60 Vbeta and 13 Jbeta primers, the PCR was carried out. Some clones are missing from TCRdb's copy, which holds only in-frame ones; the method was immunoSEQ multiplex PCR. The profile shows 130,000 or so clones, 60% to 85% of them singletons. V shed 5 bases, J shed 4 bases, and the junction held 12 bases outside the gene matches. The CDR3 has 17 amino acids. Germline V CDR1 and CDR2: MGHRA, YSYEKL. Study conclusions and caveats: Highly shared variants forming one cluster were likely a sequencing artifact.

Remarks on this clone: The antigen remains unidentified.

This TCR came from a woman between 40 and 55 years old in good health and CMV-seronegative. This chain uses TRBV4-1 with TRBJ2-3; 10 nucleotides line up with TRBD1. Sequencing was performed on PBMCs. CDR3 nucleotide sequence: TGCGCCAGCAGCGAAGGACGGGACAGGGGACGAGCAGATACGCAGTATTTT. It codes for CASSEGRDRGRADTQYF.